This T cell receptor beta chain was sequenced for a study of blood T cell repertoires in COVID-19. As for the study in general: T cells, B-cell-depleted T cells, or PBMCs supplied cDNA or gDNA.

This CDR3 is 15 amino acids long. Germline V gene data show CDR1 as SGDLS and CDR2 as YYNGEE. The ends were cut back, 2 bases at V and 4 bases at J, with 15 bases in the middle. This clone showed up just a few times. Using immunoSEQ multiplex PCR, the repertoire was profiled, and TCRdb retains in-frame clones only, with some absent. Of roughly 57,000 clones listed, approximately 80% were seen once; the top ten hold around 45%. The chain uses TRBV9 and TRBJ1-2, with D maybe TRBD1 (5 bases). This clonotype was obtained from a man aged 65 to 79 with active or convalescent COVID-19. The sample taken for sequencing was peripheral blood. The DNA for the CDR3 is TGTGCCAGCAGCGTCCTCGACGGGGGGACCTATGGCTACACCTTC. Its protein product is CASSVLDGGTYGYTF. Based on the CDR3 plus reference TRBV9 and TRBJ1-2, the full variable domain is DSGVTQTPKHLITATGQRVTLRCSPRSGDLSVYWYQQSLDQGLQFLIQYYNGEERAKGNILERFSAQQFPDLHSELNLSSLELGDSALYFCASSVLDGGTYGYTFGSGTRLTVV.